This entry features one TCR beta chain sequence. Its target is unknown. The record originates from a study of monozygotic twins with inflammatory bowel disease. Addition of UMIs with a 6-nucleotide sample barcode was achieved by template switching. From the 5' RACE reads, TCRdb lists one entry per CDR3 protein and no DNA. This sample lists a few hundred thousand distinct CDR3 sequences; its ten largest clones have less than 2%. Germline CDR1 SGHRS, CDR2 YFSETQ. This CDR3 has 13 residues. Findings of the study overall: Concordance status among twins (concordant versus discordant) showed no link to repertoire similarity, possibly from limited power.

The source of this sequence is a human donor with ulcerative colitis or Crohn's disease, or a healthy co-twin of an affected twin (not recorded which). Material for sequencing was blood. The V gene is TRBV5-1, the J gene TRBJ2-3. The CDR3 is CASSSDLFNTQYF.